Listed below are T cell receptor beta chains from one sample, sequenced in a study of metastatic and nonmetastatic thyroid tumors. TCRdb re-called the PCR reads through MiXCR. The repertoire holds roughly 61,000 clones, approximately 4.1% seen once, with about a fifth in the top ten. The sample was blood. The receptors were gathered from a female donor with papillary thyroid cancer or a benign thyroid nodule (not recorded which). Some clones in this sample may be carry-over from other donors' samples. Both conserved end residues are part of each CDR3. The D gene is left open where the match is weak. Some rows mark clone size as missing; the rest say once, few, many or name a class of expanded clone.

many | TRBJ2-7 | NA | TRBV12-3/TRBV12-4 | TGTGCCAGCACTCTCACGCCCATCAAACCCTACGAGCAGTACTTC | CASTLTPIKPYEQYF
many | TRBJ2-1 | TRBD2 | TRBV27 | TGTGCCAGCAGTTCCTTAGCGGGAGGTTACAATGAGCAGTTCTTC | CASSSLAGGYNEQFF
many | TRBJ2-1 | TRBD2 | TRBV12-3/TRBV12-4 | TGTGCCAGCAGCCTGAGACTAGCGGGGTACAATGAGCAGTTCTTC | CASSLRLAGYNEQFF
many | TRBJ2-1 | NA | TRBV6-5 | TGTGCCAGCAGTTACTCGACAGAATACAATGAGCAGTTCTTC | CASSYSTEYNEQFF
few | TRBJ2-3 | TRBD2 | TRBV5-1 | TGCGCCGGCAGCTTGGCCGGTAATGCGGGAGCCGGAAATACGCAGTATTTT | CAGSLAGNAGAGNTQYF
many | TRBJ1-1 | TRBD1 | TRBV11-2 | TGTGCCAGCAGCTTCCGGGACAGAATCGCCTTT | CASSFRDRIAF
few | TRBJ2-2 | TRBD2 | TRBV6-1 | TGTGCCAGCAGCGCCGTCGTACTAGCGGGAGACGGGGAGCTGTTTTTT | CASSAVVLAGDGELFF
few | TRBJ2-7 | NA | TRBV20-1 | TGCAGTGCTAGACAGCGGACCTCCTACGAGCAGTACTTC | CSARQRTSYEQYF
few | TRBJ1-2 | TRBD1 | TRBV19 | TGTGCCAGTAGTAGGGGACAGGGAGAGTATGGCTATACCTTC | CASSRGQGEYGYTF
NA | TRBJ1-2 | TRBD1 | TRBV10-3 | TGTGCCATCAGTGAGAGACCGGGACAGGGGGCAGGCTACACCTTC | CAISERPGQGAGYTF
few | TRBJ1-2 | NA | TRBV10-2 | TGCGCCAGCATTCCGTACAGATTAAACTATGGCTACACCTTC | CASIPYRLNYGYTF
NA | TRBJ2-3 | TRBD2 | TRBV6-2/TRBV6-3 | TGTGCCAGCTCCCCGCTAGCGGTTAGCACAGATACGCAGTATTTT | CASSPLAVSTDTQYF
many | TRBJ2-1 | NA | TRBV9 | TGTGCCAGCAGCGTAGTGGGACAATACAATGAGCAGTTCTTC | CASSVVGQYNEQFF
NA | TRBJ1-2 | NA | TRBV27 | TGTGCCAGAGGCGAGCAGCGGGACGCAGGACTTTATGGCTACACCTTC | CARGEQRDAGLYGYTF
many | TRBJ1-2 | NA | TRBV20-1 | TGCAGTGCTAGGGGGCCTTCTCGGTATGGCTACACCTTC | CSARGPSRYGYTF
many | TRBJ2-7 | TRBD1 | TRBV18 | TGTGCCAGCTCACCGGGACAGGTAACCTACGAGCAGTACTTC | CASSPGQVTYEQYF
many | TRBJ2-2 | TRBD2 | TRBV2 | TGTGCCAGCAGTAGGGGGACTAGCGGGAGGGACGGGGAGCTGTTTTTT | CASSRGTSGRDGELFF
few | TRBJ2-7 | NA | TRBV3-1 | TGTGCCAGCAGCTACAGGACTAATTCCTACGAGCAGTACTTC | CASSYRTNSYEQYF
many | TRBJ1-1 | NA | TRBV12-3/TRBV12-4 | TGTGCCAGCAGCCGTGACAGAGGATGGGACACTGAAGCTTTCTTT | CASSRDRGWDTEAFF
many | TRBJ2-1 | TRBD2 | TRBV5-1 | TGCGCCAGCAGCTCGGGACTAGCGGCGAATTCCTACAATGAGCAGTTCTTC | CASSSGLAANSYNEQFF
many | TRBJ1-1 | NA | TRBV19 | TGTGCCAGTAGTATAGCCCTGAACACTGAAGCTTTCTTT | CASSIALNTEAFF
medium-sized | TRBJ1-1 | NA | TRBV6-5 | TGTGCCAGCAGTTACATGGATATTACAGGGAACACTGAAGCTTTCTTT | CASSYMDITGNTEAFF
NA | TRBJ2-1 | NA | TRBV6-1 | TGTGCCACATCAAGGGCGAGCACCTCCAACAGTGAGCAGTTCTTC | CATSRASTSNSEQFF
many | TRBJ2-1 | TRBD2 | TRBV19 | TGTGCCAGTAGAACCCTACTAGCGGGAGGGGCCGGAGACAATTACAATGAGCAGTTCTTC | CASRTLLAGGAGDNYNEQFF
many | TRBJ1-4 | NA | TRBV6-1 | TGTGCCAGCACCCCGAATAATGAAAAACTGTTTTTT | CASTPNNEKLFF
many | TRBJ1-5 | TRBD1 | TRBV6-1 | TGTGCCAGCAGAGAGACAGGGGCCCCGTCCCAGCATTTT | CASRETGAPSQHF
NA | TRBJ2-3 | TRBD2 | TRBV6-4 | TGTGCCAGCAGTGACTCAGCGGGGGGCGCAGATACGCAGTATTTT | CASSDSAGGADTQYF
few | TRBJ2-3 | NA | TRBV7-3 | TGTGCCAGCAGCCCACCGGGACAAACCCTGGGGGGTACGCAGTATTTT | CASSPPGQTLGGTQYF
few | TRBJ2-7 | NA | TRBV27 | TGTGCCAGCAGGCCAATGGGGTTGTGGGGTGCGGGCGAGCAGTACTTC | CASRPMGLWGAGEQYF
NA | TRBJ2-2 | TRBD1 | TRBV6-5 | TGTGCCAGCAGTTACTCATTCGACAGGGGGTCCGGGGAGCTGTTTTTT | CASSYSFDRGSGELFF
many | TRBJ1-5 | TRBD1 | TRBV2 | TGTGCCACGGGGGACAGGGAAAATCAGCCCCAGCATTTT | CATGDRENQPQHF
many | TRBJ2-4 | NA | TRBV6-2/TRBV6-3 | TGTGCCAGCAGTTACTCGTCAGGGACCACCATAGCCAAAAACATTCAGTACTTC | CASSYSSGTTIAKNIQYF
many | TRBJ2-7 | NA | TRBV19 | TGTGCCAGTAGACTCACCCCCCGCAACGAGCAGTACTTC | CASRLTPRNEQYF
NA | TRBJ1-6 | TRBD1 | TRBV4-1 | TGCGCCAGCAGCGACAGGGGTGATTCACCCCTCCACTTT | CASSDRGDSPLHF
many | TRBJ1-3 | TRBD1 | TRBV5-1 | TGCGCCAGCAGCTCAGGGGGAGCTGGAAACACCATATATTTT | CASSSGGAGNTIYF
few | TRBJ1-3 | NA | TRBV20-1 | TGCAGTGCTAGTACAGGCGTGAATGGAAACACCATATATTTT | CSASTGVNGNTIYF
NA | TRBJ2-1 | NA | TRBV24-1 | TGTGCCACCAGTGGGTTAGACAATGAGCAGTTCTTC | CATSGLDNEQFF
many | TRBJ2-1 | NA | TRBV27 | TGTGCCAGCAGATCAGTGAGGAATGAGCAGTTCTTC | CASRSVRNEQFF
many | TRBJ2-7 | NA | TRBV6-1 | TGTGCCAGCAGTCCACGGGTGGGCTACGAGCAGTACTTC | CASSPRVGYEQYF
NA | TRBJ1-2 | NA | TRBV28 | TGTGCCAGCAAAGAGGCAGGGAATTATGGATACGCCTTC | CASKEAGNYGYAF
many | TRBJ2-1 | NA | TRBV20-1 | TGCAGTGGGGGGTCTTCCGGCCACTCCTACAATGAGCAGTTCTTC | CSGGSSGHSYNEQFF
few | TRBJ2-1 | NA | TRBV6-2/TRBV6-3 | TGTGCCAGCAGGACCTACGAGTACAATGAGCAGTTCTTC | CASRTYEYNEQFF
few | TRBJ1-3 | TRBD1 | TRBV6-5 | TGTGCCAGCACTTACTCAGGGGGGGCTGAAAAGACCATATATTTT | CASTYSGGAEKTIYF
many | TRBJ1-6 | NA | TRBV2 | TGTGCCAGCATCAATCCCACAGGGTCCTATAATTCACCCCTCCACTTT | CASINPTGSYNSPLHF
many | TRBJ1-1 | NA | TRBV7-9 | TGTGCCAGCAGCTTAGGGGTTAGGGTTCGGATGAACACTGAAGCTTTCTTT | CASSLGVRVRMNTEAFF
many | TRBJ1-1 | NA | TRBV18 | TGTGCCAGCTCACCACAGAAGAACACTGAAGCTTTCTTT | CASSPQKNTEAFF
many | TRBJ1-5 | NA | TRBV19 | TGTGCTACAACCGGACAAACTGAGAATCAGCCCCAGCATTTT | CATTGQTENQPQHF
NA | TRBJ2-2 | TRBD2 | TRBV7-6 | TGTGCCAGCAGTCGGACTAGCGGGCGGTTCACCGGGGAGCTGTTTTTT | CASSRTSGRFTGELFF
many | TRBJ2-1 | TRBD2 | TRBV6-2/TRBV6-3 | TGTGCCAGCAGTATCGGGACTACCGCCTACAATGAGCAGTTCTTC | CASSIGTTAYNEQFF
few | TRBJ1-3 | NA | TRBV28 | TGTGCCAGCAGTTTCGAGGACCTTCCCGTCTCTGGAAACACCATATATTTT | CASSFEDLPVSGNTIYF
many | TRBJ2-2 | NA | TRBV5-1 | TGCGCCAGCAGCTTGACTAGAAACACCGGGGAGCTGTTTTTT | CASSLTRNTGELFF
many | TRBJ1-5 | NA | TRBV2 | TGTGCCAGCATAGCAGGCGCTAATAGCAATCAGCCCCAGCATTTT | CASIAGANSNQPQHF
many | TRBJ2-2 | TRBD1 | TRBV19 | TGTGCCAGTAGTACCGGGACAGCTAACACCGGGGAGCTGTTTTTT | CASSTGTANTGELFF
many | TRBJ2-1 | NA | TRBV5-1 | TGCGCCAGCAGCGAAAAGGTGAACCCCTACAATGAGCAGTTCTTC | CASSEKVNPYNEQFF
many | TRBJ1-2 | NA | TRBV6-5 | TGTGCCAGCAGTTACATGCGTGGCTACACCTTC | CASSYMRGYTF
NA | TRBJ1-3 | NA | TRBV6-5 | TGTGCCAGCACGTCATCGATCTCTGGAAACACCATATATTTT | CASTSSISGNTIYF
many | TRBJ2-1 | NA | TRBV30 | TGTGCCTGGGAGTCCCCGCGGGTCTCCTACAATGAGCAGTTCTTC | CAWESPRVSYNEQFF